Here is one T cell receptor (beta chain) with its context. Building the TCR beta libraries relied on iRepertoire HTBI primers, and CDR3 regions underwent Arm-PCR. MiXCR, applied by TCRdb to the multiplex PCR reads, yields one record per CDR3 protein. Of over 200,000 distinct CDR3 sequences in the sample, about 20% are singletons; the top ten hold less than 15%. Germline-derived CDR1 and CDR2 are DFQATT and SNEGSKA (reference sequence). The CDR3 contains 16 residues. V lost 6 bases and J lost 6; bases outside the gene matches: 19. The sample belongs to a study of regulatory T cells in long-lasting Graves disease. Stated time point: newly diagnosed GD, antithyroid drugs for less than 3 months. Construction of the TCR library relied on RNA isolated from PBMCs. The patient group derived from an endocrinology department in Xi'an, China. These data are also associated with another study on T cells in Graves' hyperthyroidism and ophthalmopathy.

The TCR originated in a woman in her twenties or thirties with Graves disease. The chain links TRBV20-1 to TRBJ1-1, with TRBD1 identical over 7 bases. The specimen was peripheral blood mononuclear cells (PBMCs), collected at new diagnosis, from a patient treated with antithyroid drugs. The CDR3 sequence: CSAIPLGTVLTAEAFF. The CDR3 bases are TGCAGTGCGATCCCCTTAGGGACAGTTCTTACTGCTGAAGCTTTCTTT.